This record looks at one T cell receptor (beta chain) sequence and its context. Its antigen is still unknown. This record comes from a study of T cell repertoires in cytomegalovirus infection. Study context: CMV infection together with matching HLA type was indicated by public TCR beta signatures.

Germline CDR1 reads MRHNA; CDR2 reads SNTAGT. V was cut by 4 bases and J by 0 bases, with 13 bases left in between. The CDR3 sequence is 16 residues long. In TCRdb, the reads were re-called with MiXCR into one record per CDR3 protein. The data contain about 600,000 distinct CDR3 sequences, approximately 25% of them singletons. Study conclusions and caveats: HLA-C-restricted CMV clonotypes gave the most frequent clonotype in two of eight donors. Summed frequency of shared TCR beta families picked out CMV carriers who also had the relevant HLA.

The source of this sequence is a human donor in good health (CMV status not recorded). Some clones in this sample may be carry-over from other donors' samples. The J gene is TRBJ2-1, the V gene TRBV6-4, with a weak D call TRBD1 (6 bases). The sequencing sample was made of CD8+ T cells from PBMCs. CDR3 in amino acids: CASSGWWTDSYNEQFF. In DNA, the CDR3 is TGTGCCAGCAGTGGGTGGTGGACAGACTCCTACAATGAGCAGTTCTTC.